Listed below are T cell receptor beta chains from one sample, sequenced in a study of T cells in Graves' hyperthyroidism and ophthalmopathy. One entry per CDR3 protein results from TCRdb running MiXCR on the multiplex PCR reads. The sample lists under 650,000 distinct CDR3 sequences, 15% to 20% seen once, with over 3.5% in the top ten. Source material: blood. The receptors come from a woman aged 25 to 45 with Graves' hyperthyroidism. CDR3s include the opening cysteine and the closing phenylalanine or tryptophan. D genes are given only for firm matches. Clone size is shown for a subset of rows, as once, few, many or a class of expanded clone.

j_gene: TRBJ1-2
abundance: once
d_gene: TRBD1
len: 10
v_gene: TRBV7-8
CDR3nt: TGTGCCAGCAGCCCCCGGACAGGCCCCTTC
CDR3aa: CASSPRTGPF

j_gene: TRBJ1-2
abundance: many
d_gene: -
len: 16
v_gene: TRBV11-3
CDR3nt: TGTGCCAGCAGCACACCGGACCGGGAAGGGGTGGATGGCTACACCTTC
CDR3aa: CASSTPDREGVDGYTF

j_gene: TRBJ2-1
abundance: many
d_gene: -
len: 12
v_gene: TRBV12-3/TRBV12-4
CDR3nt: TGTGCCAGCAGTTTTACAGTCGATGAGCAGTTCTTC
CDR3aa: CASSFTVDEQFF

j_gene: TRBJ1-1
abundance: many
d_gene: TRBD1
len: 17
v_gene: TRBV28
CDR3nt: TGTGCCAGCAGTTTAGAACGGATAGAGGGGGCTGTCACTGAAGCTTTCTTT
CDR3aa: CASSLERIEGAVTEAFF

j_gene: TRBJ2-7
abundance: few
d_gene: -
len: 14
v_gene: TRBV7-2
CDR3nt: TGTGCCAGCAGCTACTACAGGCGATCCTACGAGCAGTACTTC
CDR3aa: CASSYYRRSYEQYF

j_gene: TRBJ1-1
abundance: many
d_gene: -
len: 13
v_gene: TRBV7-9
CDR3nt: TGTGCCAGCAGCCCAGGACAGTTCACTGAAGCTTTCTTT
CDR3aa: CASSPGQFTEAFF

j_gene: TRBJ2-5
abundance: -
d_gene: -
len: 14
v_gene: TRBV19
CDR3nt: TGTGCCAGTAGTATACCCCGCCCCGGGGAGACCCAGTACTTC
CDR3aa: CASSIPRPGETQYF

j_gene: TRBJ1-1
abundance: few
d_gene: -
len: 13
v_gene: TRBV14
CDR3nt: TGTGCCAGCAGCCAAGGTCGGGGGAGGGAAGCTTTCTTT
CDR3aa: CASSQGRGREAFF

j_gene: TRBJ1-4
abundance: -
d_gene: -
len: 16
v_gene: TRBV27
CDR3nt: TGTGCCAGCAGGTCCCTCGGGGACGGGGGACGAAAGAAACTGTTTTTT
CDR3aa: CASRSLGDGGRKKLFF

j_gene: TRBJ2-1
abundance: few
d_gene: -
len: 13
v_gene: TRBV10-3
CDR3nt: TGTGCCATCAGTGAGGGTCTCGACAATGAGCAGTTCTTC
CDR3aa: CAISEGLDNEQFF

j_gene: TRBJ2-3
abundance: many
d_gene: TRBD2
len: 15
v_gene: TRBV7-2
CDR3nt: TGTGCCAGCAGGCCAGCGGGAGTGGGGGGAGATACGCAGTATTTT
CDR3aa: CASRPAGVGGDTQYF

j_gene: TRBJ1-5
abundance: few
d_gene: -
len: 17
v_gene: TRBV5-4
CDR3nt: TGTGCCAGCAGCCTGGGGGGGACGACAGGTAGCAATCAGCCCCAGCATTTT
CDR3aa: CASSLGGTTGSNQPQHF

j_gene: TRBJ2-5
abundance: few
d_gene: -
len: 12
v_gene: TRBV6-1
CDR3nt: TGTGCCAGCAGCCAACCACCCCAGACCCAGTACTTC
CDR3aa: CASSQPPQTQYF

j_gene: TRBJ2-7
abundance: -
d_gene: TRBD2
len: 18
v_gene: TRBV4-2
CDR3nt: TGTGCCAGCAGCCAAGATTACTCCCGTAGCGGGGGATCCTACGAGCAGTACTTC
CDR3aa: CASSQDYSRSGGSYEQYF

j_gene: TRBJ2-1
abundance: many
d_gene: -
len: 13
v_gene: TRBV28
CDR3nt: TGTGCCAGCAGCACCTGGCAGAACGATGAGCAGTTCTTC
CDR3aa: CASSTWQNDEQFF

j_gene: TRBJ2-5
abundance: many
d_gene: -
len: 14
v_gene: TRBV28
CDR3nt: TGTGCCAGCAGCCTATGGACATTTCGAGAGACCCAGTACTTC
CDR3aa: CASSLWTFRETQYF

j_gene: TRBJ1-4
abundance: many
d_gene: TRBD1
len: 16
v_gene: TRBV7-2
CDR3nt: TGTGCCAGCAGCAGGCGACAGGGTGCAACTAATGAAAAACTGTTTTTT
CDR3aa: CASSRRQGATNEKLFF

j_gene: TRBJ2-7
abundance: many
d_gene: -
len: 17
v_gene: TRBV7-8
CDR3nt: TGTGCCAGCAGCTTAGTTTGGGGAAGGGGTTTCTCCTACGAGCAGTACTTC
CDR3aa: CASSLVWGRGFSYEQYF

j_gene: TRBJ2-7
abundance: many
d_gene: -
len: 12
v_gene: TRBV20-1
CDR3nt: TGCAGTGCTACCCCGATCTCCTACGAGCAGTACTTC
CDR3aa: CSATPISYEQYF

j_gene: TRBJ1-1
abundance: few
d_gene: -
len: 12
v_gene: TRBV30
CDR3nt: TGTGCCTGGAGCCCCCTGGGGGGTGAAGCTTTCTTT
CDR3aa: CAWSPLGGEAFF

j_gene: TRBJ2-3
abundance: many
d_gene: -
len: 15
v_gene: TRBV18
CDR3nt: TGTGCCAGCTCACCAGCGGGGAGAGGGACAGATACGCAGTATTTT
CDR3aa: CASSPAGRGTDTQYF

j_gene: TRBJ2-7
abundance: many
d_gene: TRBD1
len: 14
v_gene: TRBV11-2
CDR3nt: TGTGCCAGCAGCTTGGATACAGGGGGCAACGAGCAGTACTTC
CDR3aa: CASSLDTGGNEQYF

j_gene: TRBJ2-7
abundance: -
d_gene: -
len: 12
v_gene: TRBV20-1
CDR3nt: TGCAGTGCTAGAATGGGGGTGACGGAGCAGTACTTC
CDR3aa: CSARMGVTEQYF

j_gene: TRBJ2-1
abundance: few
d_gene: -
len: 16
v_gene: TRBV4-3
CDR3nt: TGCGCCAGCAGCCGAACGACCTACCCCGGGGCCGATGAGCAGTTCTTC
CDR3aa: CASSRTTYPGADEQFF

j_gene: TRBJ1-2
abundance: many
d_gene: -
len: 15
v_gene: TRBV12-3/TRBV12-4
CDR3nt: TGTGCCAGCAGTTTCTCTTCGACACCTCACTATGGCTACACCTTC
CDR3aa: CASSFSSTPHYGYTF

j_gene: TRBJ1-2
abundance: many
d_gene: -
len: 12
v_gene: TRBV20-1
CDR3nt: TGCAGTGCTAGAAAAGGGGCAGGAGGCTACACCTTC
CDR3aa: CSARKGAGGYTF

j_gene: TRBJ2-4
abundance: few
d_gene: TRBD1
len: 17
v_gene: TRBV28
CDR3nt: TGTGCCAGCAAAATTGCTTCCGGGACAGGGACAAAAAACATTCAGTACTTC
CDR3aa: CASKIASGTGTKNIQYF

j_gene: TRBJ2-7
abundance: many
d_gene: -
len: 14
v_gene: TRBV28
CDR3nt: TGTGCCAGCAGTTCCGGGACCGGCCCTCCCGAGCAGTACTTC
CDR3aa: CASSSGTGPPEQYF

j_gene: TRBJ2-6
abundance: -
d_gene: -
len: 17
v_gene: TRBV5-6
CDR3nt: TGTGCCAGCAGCTTGGCCGGTTCGCGCTCTGGGGCCAACGTCCTGACTTTC
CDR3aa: CASSLAGSRSGANVLTF

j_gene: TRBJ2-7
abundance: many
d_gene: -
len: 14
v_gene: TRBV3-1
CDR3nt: TGTGCCAGCAGCCGACTCCTGAGAGGGAGGAGGCAGTACTTC
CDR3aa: CASSRLLRGRRQYF

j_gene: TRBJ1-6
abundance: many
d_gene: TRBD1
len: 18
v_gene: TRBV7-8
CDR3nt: TGTGCCAGCAGCTTACCCGGGACAGGGGCCCAAGGGGATTCACCCCTCCACTTT
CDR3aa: CASSLPGTGAQGDSPLHF

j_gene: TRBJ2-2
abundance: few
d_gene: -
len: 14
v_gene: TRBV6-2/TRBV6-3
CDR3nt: TGTGCCAGCACTATATTTCATTGGGCCGGGGAGCTGTTTTTT
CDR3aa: CASTIFHWAGELFF

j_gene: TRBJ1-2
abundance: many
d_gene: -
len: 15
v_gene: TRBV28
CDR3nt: TGTGCCAGCAGCCTCTCAGGGGCCGGACTCTATGGCTACACCTTC
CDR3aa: CASSLSGAGLYGYTF

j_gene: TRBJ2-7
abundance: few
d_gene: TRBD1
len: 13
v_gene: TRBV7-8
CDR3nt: TGTGCCACCACCGACAGGGTTACCTACGAGCAGTACTTC
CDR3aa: CATTDRVTYEQYF

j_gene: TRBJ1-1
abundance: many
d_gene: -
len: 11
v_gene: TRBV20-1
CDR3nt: TGCAGTGCTAGAGCGAACACTGAAGCTTTCTTT
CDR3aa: CSARANTEAFF

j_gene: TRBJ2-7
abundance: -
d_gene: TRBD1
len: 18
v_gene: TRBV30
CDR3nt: TGTGCCTGCCTCCTCAAGGGGGATCCAGACAGGGTTCCATACGAGCAGTACTTC
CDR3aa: CACLLKGDPDRVPYEQYF

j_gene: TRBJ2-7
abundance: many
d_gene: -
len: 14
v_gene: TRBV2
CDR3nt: TGTGCCAGCAGTGTGATACGGGGCGGAAACGAGCAGTACTTC
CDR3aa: CASSVIRGGNEQYF

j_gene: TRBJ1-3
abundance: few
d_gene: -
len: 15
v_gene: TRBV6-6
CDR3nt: TGTGCCAGCAGTTACACGGGGGAAACGGGGTACACCATATATTTT
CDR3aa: CASSYTGETGYTIYF

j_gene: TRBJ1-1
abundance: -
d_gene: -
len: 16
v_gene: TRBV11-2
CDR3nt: TGTGCCAGCAGCTTAGGGGGCCTAGGGCCGAACACTGAAGCTTTCTTT
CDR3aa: CASSLGGLGPNTEAFF

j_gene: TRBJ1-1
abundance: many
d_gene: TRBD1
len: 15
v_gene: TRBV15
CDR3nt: TGTGCCACCAGCAGCTCCGGGACAGTGAACACTGAAGCTTTCTTT
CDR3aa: CATSSSGTVNTEAFF

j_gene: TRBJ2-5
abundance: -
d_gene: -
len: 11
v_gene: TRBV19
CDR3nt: TGTGCCAGTAGTATCGGTCGAGGGATGTACTTC
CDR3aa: CASSIGRGMYF

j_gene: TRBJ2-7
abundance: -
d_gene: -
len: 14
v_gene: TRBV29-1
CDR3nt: TGCAGCGCGACTACCTGGGGACAAAACTACGAGCAGTACTTC
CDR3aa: CSATTWGQNYEQYF

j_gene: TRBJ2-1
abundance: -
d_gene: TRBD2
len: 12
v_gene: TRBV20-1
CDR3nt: TGCAGTGCGGAAGGGACTATCAATGAGCAGTTCTTC
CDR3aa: CSAEGTINEQFF

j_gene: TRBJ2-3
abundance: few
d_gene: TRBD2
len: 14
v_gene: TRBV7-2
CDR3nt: TGTGCCAACATGGCGGGGGATGGCACAGATACGCAGTATTTT
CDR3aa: CANMAGDGTDTQYF

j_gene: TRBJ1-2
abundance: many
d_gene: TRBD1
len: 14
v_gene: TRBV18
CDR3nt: TGTGCCAGCTCACCACAGGGGACAGACTATGGCTACACCTTC
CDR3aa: CASSPQGTDYGYTF

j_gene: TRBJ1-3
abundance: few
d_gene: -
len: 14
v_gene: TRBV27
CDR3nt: TGTGCCAGCAGTTTATCGGGCATTGGAAACACCATATATTTT
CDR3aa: CASSLSGIGNTIYF

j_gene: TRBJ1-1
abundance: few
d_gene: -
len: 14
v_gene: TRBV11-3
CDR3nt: TGTGCCAGCAGTTTCGAGGGGATGAACACTGAAGCTTTCTTT
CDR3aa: CASSFEGMNTEAFF

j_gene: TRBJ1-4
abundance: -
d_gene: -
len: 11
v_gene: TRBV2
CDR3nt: TGTGCCAGCAGAAATAATGAAAAACTGTTTTTT
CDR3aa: CASRNNEKLFF

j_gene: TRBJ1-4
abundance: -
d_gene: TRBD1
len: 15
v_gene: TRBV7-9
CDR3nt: TGTGCCAGCAGCTTTAAGGGACAGGAGAATGAAAAACTGTTTTTT
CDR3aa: CASSFKGQENEKLFF

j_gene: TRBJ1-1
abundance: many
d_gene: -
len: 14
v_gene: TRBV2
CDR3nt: TGTGCCAGCAGTGATCCCAGACTGAACACTGAAGCTTTCTTT
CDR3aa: CASSDPRLNTEAFF

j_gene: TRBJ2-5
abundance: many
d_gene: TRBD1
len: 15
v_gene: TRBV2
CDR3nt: TGTGCCAGCAGTGAAGACAGGGGATTGGCGGAGACCCAGTACTTC
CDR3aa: CASSEDRGLAETQYF

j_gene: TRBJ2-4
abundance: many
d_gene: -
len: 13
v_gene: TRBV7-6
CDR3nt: TGTGCCAGCAGCCCCGGGAGCAAAAACATTCAGTACTTC
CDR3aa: CASSPGSKNIQYF

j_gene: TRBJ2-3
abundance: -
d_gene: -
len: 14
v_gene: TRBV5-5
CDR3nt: TGTGGCAGCAGCTTCGAGGGGGGGACAGATACGCAGTATTTT
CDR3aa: CGSSFEGGTDTQYF

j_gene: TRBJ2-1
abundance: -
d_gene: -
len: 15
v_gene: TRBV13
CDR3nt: TGTGCCAGCAGCTTAGCGGGAGAGCCCCTCAATGAGCAGTTCTTC
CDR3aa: CASSLAGEPLNEQFF

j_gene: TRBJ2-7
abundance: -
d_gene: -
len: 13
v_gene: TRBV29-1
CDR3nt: TGCAGCGTTGGCTCTCGCCACCCCTCCGAGCAGTACTTC
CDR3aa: CSVGSRHPSEQYF